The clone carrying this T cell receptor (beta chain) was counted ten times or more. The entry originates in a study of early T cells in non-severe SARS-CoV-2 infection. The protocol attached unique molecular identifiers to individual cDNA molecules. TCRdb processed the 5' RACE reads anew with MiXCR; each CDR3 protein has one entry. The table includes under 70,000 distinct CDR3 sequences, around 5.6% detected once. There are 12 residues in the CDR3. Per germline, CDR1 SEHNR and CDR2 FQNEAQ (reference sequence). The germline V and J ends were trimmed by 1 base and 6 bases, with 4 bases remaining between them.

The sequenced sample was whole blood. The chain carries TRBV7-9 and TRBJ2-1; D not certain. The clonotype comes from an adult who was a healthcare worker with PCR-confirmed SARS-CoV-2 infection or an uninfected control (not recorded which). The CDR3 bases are TGTGCCAGCAGCTTAGTGGGCAATGAGCAGTTCTTC. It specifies CASSLVGNEQFF. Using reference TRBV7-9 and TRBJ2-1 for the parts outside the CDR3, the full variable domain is DTGVSQNPRHKITKRGQNVTFRCDPISEHNRLYWYRQTLGQGPEFLTYFQNEAQLEKSRLLSDRFSAERPKGSFSTLEIQRTEQGDSAMYLCASSLVGNEQFFGPGTRLTVL.